The clone carrying this T cell receptor (beta chain) was counted only a few times. A read error may account for a junction end that differs from germline. This entry comes from a study of radiotherapy plus CTLA-4 blockade in lung cancer. Clones were read by immunoSEQ multiplex PCR, and TCRdb kept only the in-frame ones, dropping some. The sample records 50,000 to 85,000 clones, around 81% being singletons. Sample: peripheral blood, taken from a patient treated with radiotherapy plus ipilimumab. The sequence was obtained from a human donor with non-small cell lung cancer who had a partial response to radiotherapy plus ipilimumab.

CDR3 protein: CASSQDHRGSGYTF. The DNA for the CDR3 is TGCGCCAGCAGCCAAGATCACCGGGGTAGCGGCTACACCTTC. The chain recombines TRBV14 with TRBJ1-2; no clear D gene. Germline V lookup: CDR1 SGHDN, CDR2 FVKESK. The CDR3 is 14 residues long.